This T cell receptor beta chain originates from a study of identical twins. Trimming stripped 6 bases from V and 5 bases from J, with 22 bases between. Looked up from germline, CDR1 is WSHSY and CDR2 is SAAADI. The CDR3 sequence is 16 residues long. A word on this clonotype: As yet, its antigen is unknown.

The study, taken as a whole, reports: Carriage of fewer insertions was seen in abundant cord blood beta clonotypes, whereas memory repertoires showed none. Twin-shared out-of-frame alpha sequences were enriched for low generation probability. Modelling approaches yielded underestimates of out-of-frame TCR alpha sharing between monozygotic twins.

In TCRdb, the 5' RACE reads were re-called with MiXCR into one record per CDR3 protein. The sample records approximately 470,000 distinct CDR3 sequences, 14% being singletons. The same data also went into a second study, on yellow fever vaccine responses in identical twins. In that study: It has been reported that, in twins, the vaccine T cell response seemed partly convergent and partly personalized.

V usage is TRBV10-2 and J usage is TRBJ1-1; D gene ambiguous. Sequencing input: CD4+ T cells sorted from blood. The sequence was collected from a woman between 18 and 30 years old in good health. Here the CDR3 reads CASRDTRTVDGTEAFF. The CDR3 nucleotides are TGCGCCAGCAGAGATACAAGGACGGTGGATGGTACTGAAGCTTTCTTT.